This is a list of T cell receptor beta chains from one sample in a study of regulatory T cells in long-lasting Graves disease. One entry per CDR3 protein, called by TCRdb with MiXCR from the multiplex PCR reads. The repertoire holds roughly 510,000 distinct CDR3 sequences, with more than 15% as singletons. These data are also associated with another study on T cells in Graves' hyperthyroidism and ophthalmopathy.

Sequencing used peripheral blood mononuclear cells (PBMCs), obtained at new diagnosis, from a patient treated with antithyroid drugs. The origin of the receptors is a man aged 18 to 29 with Graves disease. CDR3s include the opening cysteine and the closing phenylalanine or tryptophan. Each record gives: CDR3 protein, CDR3 DNA, clone size, D gene, J gene, V gene. D genes are given only for firm matches. Rows give clone size only sometimes, using once, few, many, or a class for an expanded clone.

cdr3_aa: CSASGTLPSTDTQYF
cdr3_nt: TGCAGTGCCTCCGGGACCCTCCCGAGCACAGATACGCAGTATTTT
clone_size: -
d_call: -
j_call: TRBJ2-3
v_call: TRBV20-1

cdr3_aa: CASSQGPMRDTQYF
cdr3_nt: TGTGCCAGCAGCCAGGGGCCTATGAGAGATACGCAGTATTTT
clone_size: few
d_call: -
j_call: TRBJ2-3
v_call: TRBV3-1

cdr3_aa: CATSRGRDKTYNEQFF
cdr3_nt: TGTGCCACCAGCAGGGGACGGGACAAGACCTACAATGAGCAGTTCTTC
clone_size: many
d_call: -
j_call: TRBJ2-1
v_call: TRBV15

cdr3_aa: CASSGRTPMNTEAFF
cdr3_nt: TGTGCCAGCAGTGGACGGACACCGATGAACACTGAAGCTTTCTTT
clone_size: many
d_call: -
j_call: TRBJ1-1
v_call: TRBV2

cdr3_aa: CASSAPGQGLPGANVLTF
cdr3_nt: TGTGCCAGCAGCGCACCGGGACAGGGGTTGCCTGGGGCCAACGTCCTGACTTTC
clone_size: many
d_call: TRBD1
j_call: TRBJ2-6
v_call: TRBV7-9

cdr3_aa: CASSVVGGETQYF
cdr3_nt: TGCGCCAGCAGCGTTGTCGGCGGGGAGACCCAGTACTTC
clone_size: many
d_call: -
j_call: TRBJ2-5
v_call: TRBV9

cdr3_aa: CASSNPRAEAFF
cdr3_nt: TGTGCCAGCAGTAACCCCCGTGCTGAAGCTTTCTTT
clone_size: many
d_call: -
j_call: TRBJ1-1
v_call: TRBV27

cdr3_aa: CATSRDEGRGGYTF
cdr3_nt: TGTGCCACCAGCAGAGATGAGGGGAGGGGAGGCTACACCTTC
clone_size: few
d_call: -
j_call: TRBJ1-2
v_call: TRBV15

cdr3_aa: CASSEGVSPHQPQHF
cdr3_nt: TGTGCCAGCTCCGAGGGGGTCTCGCCCCATCAGCCCCAGCATTTT
clone_size: few
d_call: -
j_call: TRBJ1-5
v_call: TRBV25-1

cdr3_aa: CAWSVRTSVSYEQYF
cdr3_nt: TGTGCCTGGAGTGTCCGTACTAGCGTCTCCTACGAGCAGTACTTC
clone_size: few
d_call: TRBD2
j_call: TRBJ2-7
v_call: TRBV30

cdr3_aa: CASSVTGRGGNQPQHF
cdr3_nt: TGTGCCAGCAGTGTGACTGGAAGGGGTGGCAATCAGCCCCAGCATTTT
clone_size: many
d_call: -
j_call: TRBJ1-5
v_call: TRBV6-1

cdr3_aa: CSVAGDYGYTF
cdr3_nt: TGCAGCGTTGCGGGGGACTATGGCTACACCTTC
clone_size: -
d_call: -
j_call: TRBJ1-2
v_call: TRBV29-1

cdr3_aa: CASSMETEAFF
cdr3_nt: TGTGCCAGTAGTATGGAGACTGAAGCTTTCTTT
clone_size: many
d_call: -
j_call: TRBJ1-1
v_call: TRBV19

cdr3_aa: CASSQGGGLKTQYF
cdr3_nt: TGTGCCAGCAGCCAAGGAGGGGGCCTAAAGACCCAGTACTTC
clone_size: many
d_call: TRBD1
j_call: TRBJ2-5
v_call: TRBV3-1

cdr3_aa: CASSSLRGRYEQYF
cdr3_nt: TGTGCCAGCAGCTCTCTTCGCGGGAGGTACGAGCAGTACTTC
clone_size: many
d_call: TRBD2
j_call: TRBJ2-7
v_call: TRBV11-2

cdr3_aa: CASSLGLAGGMADTQYF
cdr3_nt: TGTGCCAGCAGCTTAGGACTAGCGGGAGGGATGGCAGATACGCAGTATTTT
clone_size: few
d_call: TRBD2
j_call: TRBJ2-3
v_call: TRBV7-2

cdr3_aa: CASSSNRLYYNEQFF
cdr3_nt: TGTGCCAGCAGTTCAAACAGGTTATACTACAATGAGCAGTTCTTC
clone_size: many
d_call: -
j_call: TRBJ2-1
v_call: TRBV7-9

cdr3_aa: CASSLDYGNEQFF
cdr3_nt: TGTGCCAGCAGCTTGGATTACGGCAATGAGCAGTTCTTC
clone_size: few
d_call: -
j_call: TRBJ2-1
v_call: TRBV5-6

cdr3_aa: CASSTAVDEQFF
cdr3_nt: TGTGCCAGCAGCACTGCTGTGGATGAGCAGTTCTTC
clone_size: many
d_call: -
j_call: TRBJ2-1
v_call: TRBV6-1

cdr3_aa: CASSYGRGLSNNEQFF
cdr3_nt: TGTGCCAGCAGTTACGGCAGGGGGCTATCGAACAATGAGCAGTTCTTC
clone_size: -
d_call: TRBD1
j_call: TRBJ2-1
v_call: TRBV6-2/TRBV6-3

cdr3_aa: CASSFSRTEYEQYF
cdr3_nt: TGTGCCAGCAGCTTCTCACGGACCGAATACGAGCAGTACTTC
clone_size: many
d_call: -
j_call: TRBJ2-7
v_call: TRBV7-9

cdr3_aa: CASKSGTGGLEQFF
cdr3_nt: TGCGCCAGCAAATCGGGGACAGGGGGGCTGGAGCAGTTCTTC
clone_size: few
d_call: TRBD1
j_call: TRBJ2-1
v_call: TRBV5-1

cdr3_aa: CASSQIGTGRSGANVLTF
cdr3_nt: TGTGCCAGCAGCCAAATTGGGACAGGACGCTCTGGGGCCAACGTCCTGACTTTC
clone_size: few
d_call: TRBD1
j_call: TRBJ2-6
v_call: TRBV7-9

cdr3_aa: CASSREGLAGVETQYF
cdr3_nt: TGTGCCAGCAGCCGAGAGGGACTAGCGGGAGTTGAGACCCAGTACTTC
clone_size: -
d_call: TRBD2
j_call: TRBJ2-5
v_call: TRBV3-1

cdr3_aa: CAGRDRGDTQYF
cdr3_nt: TGTGCCGGCAGAGACAGGGGGGATACGCAGTATTTT
clone_size: few
d_call: TRBD1
j_call: TRBJ2-3
v_call: TRBV2

cdr3_aa: CSATSGDQPQHF
cdr3_nt: TGCAGTGCCACTAGTGGCGATCAGCCCCAGCATTTT
clone_size: many
d_call: -
j_call: TRBJ1-5
v_call: TRBV20-1

cdr3_aa: CASTYRPSIRNTEAFF
cdr3_nt: TGTGCCAGCACCTACCGACCGTCCATTAGGAACACTGAAGCTTTCTTT
clone_size: many
d_call: -
j_call: TRBJ1-1
v_call: TRBV6-1

cdr3_aa: CAAGSYNEQFF
cdr3_nt: TGTGCCGCGGGCTCCTACAATGAGCAGTTCTTC
clone_size: -
d_call: -
j_call: TRBJ2-1
v_call: TRBV6-1

cdr3_aa: CASSWGSMNTEAFF
cdr3_nt: TGTGCCAGCAGCTGGGGCTCCATGAACACTGAAGCTTTCTTT
clone_size: many
d_call: -
j_call: TRBJ1-1
v_call: TRBV7-8

cdr3_aa: CSARQTSGRVDTQYF
cdr3_nt: TGCAGTGCTAGACAGACTAGCGGGAGGGTGGATACGCAGTATTTT
clone_size: many
d_call: TRBD2
j_call: TRBJ2-3
v_call: TRBV20-1

cdr3_aa: CASSLGLAETYEQYF
cdr3_nt: TGTGCCAGCAGCCTAGGACTAGCGGAAACCTACGAGCAGTACTTC
clone_size: -
d_call: TRBD2
j_call: TRBJ2-7
v_call: TRBV27

cdr3_aa: CSASLWNTDTQYF
cdr3_nt: TGCAGTGCTAGTCTCTGGAACACAGATACGCAGTATTTT
clone_size: many
d_call: -
j_call: TRBJ2-3
v_call: TRBV20-1

cdr3_aa: CASSLRGLADEQYF
cdr3_nt: TGTGCCAGCAGCTTACGTGGACTAGCGGACGAGCAGTACTTC
clone_size: few
d_call: TRBD2
j_call: TRBJ2-7
v_call: TRBV9

cdr3_aa: CSAGQGQYNQPQHF
cdr3_nt: TGCAGTGCTGGACAAGGACAGTACAATCAGCCCCAGCATTTT
clone_size: few
d_call: -
j_call: TRBJ1-5
v_call: TRBV20-1

cdr3_aa: CASSVARMPQDEQFF
cdr3_nt: TGTGCCAGCAGCGTAGCTCGGATGCCCCAGGATGAGCAGTTCTTC
clone_size: -
d_call: -
j_call: TRBJ2-1
v_call: TRBV9

cdr3_aa: CASSVRGSYYNEQFF
cdr3_nt: TGCGCCAGCAGTGTGCGAGGGTCCTACTACAATGAGCAGTTCTTC
clone_size: few
d_call: -
j_call: TRBJ2-1
v_call: TRBV10-2

cdr3_aa: CASSLALDEQFF
cdr3_nt: TGTGCCAGCAGCTTAGCCCTCGATGAGCAGTTCTTC
clone_size: many
d_call: -
j_call: TRBJ2-1
v_call: TRBV7-8

cdr3_aa: CASSRTDDTEAFF
cdr3_nt: TGCGCCAGCAGCCGGACGGACGACACTGAAGCTTTCTTT
clone_size: many
d_call: -
j_call: TRBJ1-1
v_call: TRBV5-1

cdr3_aa: CASSLLTLAGSYNEQFF
cdr3_nt: TGTGCCAGCAGCCTCCTGACGCTAGCGGGCTCCTACAATGAGCAGTTCTTC
clone_size: few
d_call: TRBD2
j_call: TRBJ2-1
v_call: TRBV3-1

cdr3_aa: CASSFGVIAGATDAQYF
cdr3_nt: TGTGCCAGCAGCTTCGGGGTCATCGCGGGAGCCACAGATGCGCAGTATTTT
clone_size: -
d_call: TRBD2
j_call: TRBJ2-3
v_call: TRBV5-5

cdr3_aa: CASSLGGQGANVLTF
cdr3_nt: TGTGCCAGCAGCTTGGGGGGGCAAGGGGCCAACGTCCTGACTTTC
clone_size: many
d_call: -
j_call: TRBJ2-6
v_call: TRBV7-9

cdr3_aa: CASSFSGRSYEQYF
cdr3_nt: TGTGCCAGCAGTTTTAGCGGGCGAAGCTACGAGCAGTACTTC
clone_size: many
d_call: TRBD2
j_call: TRBJ2-7
v_call: TRBV12-3/TRBV12-4

cdr3_aa: CASSGSSGPKGETQYF
cdr3_nt: TGTGCCAGCAGCGGATCTTCCGGGCCTAAGGGGGAGACCCAGTACTTC
clone_size: -
d_call: -
j_call: TRBJ2-5
v_call: TRBV5-4

cdr3_aa: CASSYSDRSTDTQYF
cdr3_nt: TGTGCCAGCAGTTACTCGGACAGGAGCACAGATACGCAGTATTTT
clone_size: -
d_call: TRBD1
j_call: TRBJ2-3
v_call: TRBV6-2/TRBV6-3

cdr3_aa: CAWSVYGTQETQYF
cdr3_nt: TGTGCCTGGAGTGTATACGGAACTCAAGAGACCCAGTACTTC
clone_size: many
d_call: -
j_call: TRBJ2-5
v_call: TRBV30

cdr3_aa: CASSLTIGPTEAFF
cdr3_nt: TGCGCCAGCAGCTTGACGATCGGACCCACTGAAGCTTTCTTT
clone_size: -
d_call: -
j_call: TRBJ1-1
v_call: TRBV5-1

cdr3_aa: CASSVKSDSPLHF
cdr3_nt: TGTGCCAGCAGCGTGAAGTCGGATTCACCCCTCCACTTT
clone_size: -
d_call: -
j_call: TRBJ1-6
v_call: TRBV9

cdr3_aa: CASSLRDSVNQPQHF
cdr3_nt: TGTGCCAGCAGCTTACGGGACAGCGTAAATCAGCCCCAGCATTTT
clone_size: -
d_call: TRBD1
j_call: TRBJ1-5
v_call: TRBV5-5

cdr3_aa: CASSLVPGQGARETQYF
cdr3_nt: TGTGCCAGCAGCTTAGTTCCGGGACAGGGGGCGCGGGAGACCCAGTACTTC
clone_size: many
d_call: TRBD1
j_call: TRBJ2-5
v_call: TRBV11-1

cdr3_aa: CAWGPSNYGYTF
cdr3_nt: TGTGCCTGGGGACCGAGCAACTATGGCTACACCTTC
clone_size: many
d_call: -
j_call: TRBJ1-2
v_call: TRBV30

cdr3_aa: CASSIAGMGYEQYF
cdr3_nt: TGTGCCAGCAGTATAGCGGGGATGGGCTACGAGCAGTACTTC
clone_size: many
d_call: TRBD2
j_call: TRBJ2-7
v_call: TRBV12-3/TRBV12-4

cdr3_aa: CASNTFGGTGTTGELFF
cdr3_nt: TGTGCCAGTAATACCTTTGGCGGGACAGGGACGACCGGGGAGCTGTTTTTT
clone_size: -
d_call: TRBD1
j_call: TRBJ2-2
v_call: TRBV19

cdr3_aa: CASIPPWGEEQFF
cdr3_nt: TGTGCCAGCATCCCCCCTTGGGGGGAAGAGCAGTTCTTC
clone_size: many
d_call: -
j_call: TRBJ2-1
v_call: TRBV6-2/TRBV6-3

cdr3_aa: CASSYPGSVMNTEAFF
cdr3_nt: TGTGCCAGCAGCTACCCTGGGAGCGTCATGAACACTGAAGCTTTCTTT
clone_size: many
d_call: -
j_call: TRBJ1-1
v_call: TRBV11-2

cdr3_aa: CATSLTSTDTQYF
cdr3_nt: TGTGCCACTAGCCTTACTAGCACAGATACGCAGTATTTT
clone_size: -
d_call: -
j_call: TRBJ2-3
v_call: TRBV6-4

cdr3_aa: CASSTGTGWTEAFF
cdr3_nt: TGTGCCAGCAGTACCGGGACAGGTTGGACTGAAGCTTTCTTT
clone_size: many
d_call: TRBD1
j_call: TRBJ1-1
v_call: TRBV12-3/TRBV12-4

cdr3_aa: CASSGTSGRLGHNEQFF
cdr3_nt: TGTGCCAGCAGTGGGACTAGCGGGAGGTTGGGACACAATGAGCAGTTCTTC
clone_size: -
d_call: TRBD2
j_call: TRBJ2-1
v_call: TRBV6-1

cdr3_aa: CASSLPGQGMYEQYF
cdr3_nt: TGCGCCAGCAGCTTGCCCGGACAGGGGATGTACGAGCAGTACTTC
clone_size: -
d_call: TRBD1
j_call: TRBJ2-7
v_call: TRBV5-1

cdr3_aa: CASSFPDSGTEAFF
cdr3_nt: TGTGCCAGCAGTTTCCCGGACAGTGGGACTGAAGCTTTCTTT
clone_size: many
d_call: -
j_call: TRBJ1-1
v_call: TRBV28

cdr3_aa: CSVVDRRYEQYF
cdr3_nt: TGCAGCGTAGTCGACAGGCGGTACGAGCAGTACTTC
clone_size: few
d_call: -
j_call: TRBJ2-7
v_call: TRBV29-1